A single sample is the source of the 17 T cell receptor beta chains below, sequenced in a study of blood T cell repertoires in COVID-19 (dated by TCRdb to 2020 to 2022). Libraries were prepared through the immunoSEQ multiplex PCR assay. The table comes from immuneACCESS by way of TCRdb, which keeps in-frame sequences with V and J called. Part of the clones is missing from these tables; in studies checked, under half for an unresolved V gene and the rest for unknown reasons. The sample records hundreds of thousands of clones, around 89% of which are singletons. The ten largest account for more than 0.95% of the sample. The sequenced sample was PBMCs or T cells enriched from blood (not recorded which). Receptor source: a man under 40 who had recovered from COVID-19.

The genes are TRBV5-1 and TRBJ2-7; 10 bases are shared with TRBD2. J was trimmed by 2 bases and V by 0 bases; bases with no gene match: 2. Germline V gives CDR1 SGHRS, CDR2 YFSETQ. The CDR3 runs to 15 residues. CDR3 in DNA: TGCGCCAGCAGCTTGGAACTAGCGGGAACCTACGAGCAGTACTTC. This translates into CASSLELAGTYEQYF.

The J gene is TRBJ2-3, the V gene TRBV11-1; a possible D gene is TRBD2 (5 bases). This CDR3 has 16 residues. Per germline, CDR1 SGHAT and CDR2 FQDESV (reference sequence). V was clipped by 5 bases and J by 4 bases, with 19 bases between them. The CDR3, as DNA: TGTGCCAGCAGCCTACCCACGGGGTCCGCGGCAGATACGCAGTATTTT. Its translation is CASSLPTGSAADTQYF. Looking up the rest from reference TRBV11-1 and TRBJ2-3 gives the full variable domain: EAEVAQSPRYKITEKSQAVAFWCDPISGHATLYWYRQILGQGPELLVQFQDESVVDDSQLPKDRFSAERLKGVDSTLKIQPAELGDSAMYLCASSLPTGSAADTQYFGPGTRLTVL.

The chain uses TRBV14 and TRBJ2-1; TRBD2 matches at 10 bases. Germline lookup yields CDR1 SGHDN and CDR2 FVKESK. CDR3 length: 17 amino acids. The ends lost 4 bases at V and 1 base at J; junction bases unmatched: 7. The CDR3 loop is CASSRPTSGRSYNEQFF. CDR3 in DNA: TGTGCCAGCAGCCGCCCGACTAGCGGGCGGTCCTACAATGAGCAGTTCTTC. The full variable domain, rest sourced from reference TRBV14 and TRBJ2-1, is EAGVTQFPSHSVIEKGQTVTLRCDPISGHDNLYWYRRVMGKEIKFLLHFVKESKQDESGMPNNRFLAERTGGTYSTLKVQPAELEDSGVYFCASSRPTSGRSYNEQFFGPGTRLTVL.

The chain carries TRBV7-5 and TRBJ2-2; the D call in the table, TRBD2, was not verified against the DNA. TRBV7-5 is a pseudogene. The length of the CDR3 is 20 residues. This chain's CDR3 is CVRSSTKDLATSGNTGELFF. The DNA of the CDR3 is TGTGTCAGAAGCTCGACCAAAGATCTAGCGACTAGCGGAAACACCGGGGAGCTGTTTTTT.

The chain combines TRBV29-1 with TRBJ2-7; D is perhaps TRBD2 (5 bases). There are 13 residues in the CDR3. The germline V gene encodes CDR1 SQVTM and CDR2 ANQGSEA. The V end lost 5 bases, the J end lost 1 base, and 12 bases lay between the germline ends. CDR3 bases: TGCAGCGTTCAAAAACTAGGATCCTACGAGCAGTACTTC. Its translation is CSVQKLGSYEQYF.

The chain employs TRBV3-1 (or the pseudogene TRBV3-2) and TRBJ2-5, with 7 bases lining up with TRBD2. Germline V gives CDR1 LGHDT, CDR2 YNNKEL (reference sequence). J was trimmed by 4 bases and V by 3 bases; bases with no gene match: 11. The CDR3 sequence is 16 residues long. CDR3 in amino acids: CASSQRSGPWGETQYF. DNA for the CDR3: TGTGCCAGCAGCCAGCGTAGCGGGCCCTGGGGAGAGACCCAGTACTTC.

The chain uses TRBV10-3 and TRBJ1-1, with D possibly matching TRBD1 (5 bases). CDR1 is ENHRY, CDR2 SYGVKD, per germline. Between the trimmed V and J ends, which lost 4 bases and 0 bases, there was a span of 15 bases. The CDR3 has 16 residues. CDR3 protein: CAISVREEGMNTEAFF. The CDR3 DNA reads as TGTGCCATCAGTGTGCGCGAGGAGGGGATGAACACTGAAGCTTTCTTT.

The chain recombines TRBV6-5 with TRBJ2-6; weak D call: TRBD1 (6 bases). CDR1 and CDR2 from the germline V gene are MNHEY and SVGAGI. V shed 6 bases and J shed 14 bases, with 17 bases lying between them. The CDR3 length is 13 residues. The CDR3 coding sequence is TGTGCCAGCAGCCCAGGGGAGACCGTACTCCTGACTTTC. It is translated as CASSPGETVLLTF.

V gene TRBV19 combines with J gene TRBJ1-2; the match to TRBD1 covers 8 bases. J lost 7 bases, V lost 7 bases, and 8 bases had no gene match. The CDR3 is 13 amino acids. Germline V CDR1 and CDR2: LNHDA, SQIVND (reference sequence). The CDR3 loop is CASTPQGARGYTF. For the CDR3, the DNA is TGTGCCAGTACCCCGCAGGGGGCTCGTGGCTACACCTTC.

This clone appeared once. J is TRBJ2-1 and V is TRBV6-4; 7 nucleotides line up with TRBD1. Germline V lookup: CDR1 MRHNA, CDR2 SNTAGT. V shed 8 bases and J 6 bases; nucleotides not matched to a gene: 7. The CDR3 spans 13 residues. The CDR3 sequence: CASSRTGSNEQFF. CDR3 coding DNA: TGTGCCAGCTCCCGGACAGGCTCCAATGAGCAGTTCTTC.

The V call is TRBV10-3, the J call TRBJ1-2, with TRBD1 matching 7 bases. The CDR3 is 13 residues long. CDR1 and CDR2 from the germline V gene are ENHRY and SYGVKD. V lost 6 bases, J lost 8 bases, and 9 bases stayed unmatched. The CDR3 region has the DNA TGTGCCATCAGCTCAAGAGGGACAGACGGCTACACCTTC. Translation: CAISSRGTDGYTF.

The chain joins TRBV10-3 to TRBJ2-2, with a possible D match to TRBD2 (5 bases). Germline V gene sequence: CDR1 ENHRY, CDR2 SYGVKD. V was pared by 10 bases and J by 2 bases, with 11 bases between. The CDR3 has 13 residues. This CDR3 is CATNSENTGELFF. The CDR3 DNA reads TGTGCCACCAATAGCGAAAACACCGGGGAGCTGTTTTTT.

The genes are TRBV29-1 and TRBJ1-5; 11 positions agree with TRBD1. V trimming: 6 bases; J trimming: 7 bases; junction bases outside the gene matches: 5. This CDR3 is built from 13 residues. CDR1 is SQVTM, CDR2 ANQGSEA, per germline. The CDR3 sequence is CSVAGTGGQPQHF. Written as DNA, the CDR3 is TGCAGCGTCGCCGGGACAGGGGGGCAGCCCCAGCATTTT.

This chain joins TRBV9 and TRBJ2-3, with D possibly being TRBD1 (5 bases). The CDR3 totals 16 residues. Germline V CDR1 and CDR2: SGDLS, YYNGEE. V lost 3 bases, J lost 4 bases, and 18 bases lay in between. Here the CDR3 DNA reads TGTGCCAGCAGCGCCCCTGGGCAGGGAAAAGCAGATACGCAGTATTTT. Encoded protein: CASSAPGQGKADTQYF.

The chain combines TRBV29-1 with TRBJ2-6; 8 nucleotides agree with TRBD1. V was pared by 1 base and J by 9 bases, with 8 bases of the junction left unmatched. CDR3 length equals 15 residues. CDR1 SQVTM and CDR2 ANQGSEA come from the germline V gene. The CDR3 protein is CSVEVGQVWGNVLTF. The CDR3 DNA reads TGCAGCGTTGAAGTGGGACAGGTGTGGGGCAACGTCCTGACTTTC.

The V call is TRBV12-3 or TRBV12-4, the J call TRBJ1-1; no firm D call. Deletions cut 3 bases from V and 8 bases from J, with 7 bases between. The CDR3 sequence is 11 residues long. As DNA, the CDR3 is TGTGCCAGCAGTTTCGGCAGGGAAGCTTTCTTT. Translated, it gives CASSFGREAFF.

The rearrangement links TRBV28 to TRBJ1-5; D unresolved. Germline V gene sequence: CDR1 MDHEN, CDR2 SYDVKM. Deletions cut 3 bases from V and 6 bases from J, with 12 bases between. The CDR3 is 14 residues long. CDR3 amino acids: CASSFFGSVQPQHF. The CDR3 DNA follows: TGTGCCAGCAGTTTTTTCGGGTCGGTTCAGCCCCAGCATTTT.